This T cell receptor (beta chain) emerged from a study of CD8 T cells in ankylosing spondylitis. This clonotype was counted ten times or more. One entry per CDR3 protein, called by TCRdb with MiXCR from the 5' RACE reads. The sample consists of about 360,000 distinct CDR3 sequences, 20% of them appearing once. The germline CDR1 and CDR2 sequences are MNHNS and SASEGT. V was pared by 6 bases and J by 3 bases, with 14 bases between. The CDR3 contains 14 residues. Sequencing used blood, either unsorted or a sorted T cell fraction (not recorded which). The chain is built from TRBV6-1 and TRBJ1-1; a possible D gene is TRBD1 (5 bases). This TCR was sampled from a male donor with ankylosing spondylitis or in good health (not recorded which). Written as DNA, the CDR3 is TGTGCCAGCAGAACCCTCGGGGGAGACACTGAAGCTTTCTTT. It codes for CASRTLGGDTEAFF.